Sequencing of this TCR beta chain was carried out in a study of ipilimumab plus nivolumab after autologous stem cell transplantation. Study-level background: DLBCL patients had primary refractory or relapsed disease. Study-wide results and caveats: TCR repertoire, Treg phenotype and gut microbiota reportedly support more study of this approach.

This clone was detected a few times. Antigen specificity is unknown. The table came from immunoSEQ multiplex PCR; TCRdb's copy has only in-frame clones and leaves some out. This table holds 15,000 to 20,000 clones, about 81% found once. Ipilimumab, 1 mg/kg, started 14 to 28 days after autologous transplant. The CDR3 is made up of 15 amino acids. The chain uses TRBV21-1 and TRBJ2-1; TRBD1, the D gene given by the table, was not confirmed from the DNA. TRBV21-1 is a pseudogene segment. The specimen comprised PBMCs, sampled in a trial of ipilimumab plus nivolumab as post-transplant consolidation. The clonotype was recovered from a male donor with diffuse large B-cell lymphoma. The CDR3 protein is CASSPPRTSYNEQFF. The CDR3 DNA reads as TGTGCCAGCAGCCCTCCCAGGACAAGTTACAATGAGCAGTTCTTC.